Shown below are 23 T cell receptor beta chains from a single sample sequenced in a study of technical replicates of blood from a few donors. Sequencing was performed with immunoSEQ multiplex PCR; in TCRdb, only in-frame clones are kept and a portion is missing. In the table there are over 50,000 clones, around 90% of which are singletons. The sequenced sample consisted of PBMCs. The receptors were sampled from a human donor in good health. Some clones in this sample may be carry-over from other donors' samples.

For this clone: The junction does not match germline at one end; this may be a read error. The chain recombines TRBV2 with TRBJ1-1; 7 nucleotides agree with TRBD1. The CDR3 extends over 13 amino acids. The germline V gene encodes CDR1 SNHLY and CDR2 FYNNEI. The CDR3 sequence: CATGGGQNIEAFF. DNA for the CDR3: TGTGCCACCGGGGGGGGACAGAACATTGAAGCTTTCTTT.

The chain links TRBV7-2 to TRBJ2-3; tentatively, D is TRBD1 (6 bases). Trimming left V 5 bases short and J 0 bases short, with 12 bases between. The length of the CDR3 is 15 residues. Germline lookup yields CDR1 SGHTA and CDR2 FQGNSA. The CDR3 DNA reads as TGTGCCAGCAGCGCTCTCGGACAGAGCACAGATACGCAGTATTTT. This sequence encodes CASSALGQSTDTQYF.

This clone was detected only a few times. The chain is built from TRBV18 and TRBJ1-6; 7 positions match TRBD1. The CDR3 sequence is 17 residues long. Unmatched junction bases numbered 9, after V lost 1 base and J lost 6 bases. From germline, CDR1 is KGHSH and CDR2 LQKENI. The CDR3 loop is CASSPQGKGTVNSPLHF. The CDR3 region has the DNA TGTGCCAGCTCACCACAGGGAAAGGGGACAGTTAATTCACCCCTCCACTTT.

This sequence joins TRBV30 and TRBJ1-3; 9 positions agree with TRBD1. The germline V gene encodes CDR1 GTSNPN and CDR2 SVGIG (reference sequence). The ends lost 0 bases at V and 0 bases at J; junction bases unmatched: 3. CDR3 length: 16 residues. CDR3 residues: CAWSVKTGGSGNTIYF. CDR3 DNA sequence: TGTGCCTGGAGTGTGAAGACAGGGGGCTCTGGAAACACCATATATTTT.

The rearrangement uses TRBV7-7 and TRBJ2-5, with a weak D call TRBD1 (6 bases). Germline values: CDR1 SSHAT, CDR2 FNYEAQ (reference sequence). V lost 2 bases and J 1 base, leaving 11 bases between the germline ends. This CDR3 contains 15 residues. The CDR3 reads CASSLHGTSQETQYF. Here the CDR3 DNA reads TGTGCCAGCAGCTTACACGGGACATCCCAAGAGACCCAGTACTTC.

This chain joins TRBV13 and TRBJ2-2, with TRBD1 matching 7 bases. The CDR3 contains 17 residues. J gave up 1 base and V 6 bases, and 11 bases lay outside the gene matches. The V gene's germline CDR1 is PRHDT and CDR2 FYEKMQ (reference sequence). As DNA, the CDR3 is TGTGCCAGCAGGAGGGTAGAGGGGGCATGGAACACCGGGGAGCTGTTTTTT. It translates to CASRRVEGAWNTGELFF.

The chain recombines TRBV11-2 with TRBJ1-4; D not resolved. V was shortened by 5 bases and J by 0 bases, with 10 bases between the two germline ends. This CDR3 region has 15 residues. Germline CDR1 and CDR2: SGHAT and FQNNGV. DNA of the CDR3: TGTGCCAGCAGCCCTCGTGGAGCAACTAATGAAAAACTGTTTTTT. It yields the protein CASSPRGATNEKLFF.

In its sample, this clone was seen once. V is TRBV19 and J is TRBJ2-1; 8 positions agree with TRBD2. V shed 7 bases, J shed 4 bases, and the junction held 9 bases outside the gene matches. The CDR3 is 15 amino acids. Germline CDR1 LNHDA, CDR2 SQIVND (reference sequence). The CDR3 nucleotides are TGTGCCAGTACCCTCGTCGGGGGGGCTTACAATGAGCAGTTCTTC. Its translation is CASTLVGGAYNEQFF.

This chain links TRBV6-5 with TRBJ2-3; possibly TRBD1 for D (5 bases). The CDR3 length is 14 residues. Germline V gene data show CDR1 as MNHEY and CDR2 as SVGAGI. V gave up 3 bases and J gave up 3 bases, with 10 bases separating them. CDR3 in DNA: TGTGCCAGCAGTTATAACAGGAAAACAGATACGCAGTATTTT. This encodes CASSYNRKTDTQYF.

J is TRBJ2-1 and V is TRBV20-1; D call uncertain. CDR3 length: 11 residues. Trimming pared 2 bases from V and 8 bases from J, leaving 7 bases between. Germline assignment: CDR1 DFQATT and CDR2 SNEGSKA (reference sequence). For the CDR3, the DNA is TGCAGTGCTAGACGGAGAGATGAGCAGTTCTTC. It codes for CSARRRDEQFF.

The CDR3 sequence is CASSPRTSGRNEQFF. DNA for the CDR3: TGCGCCAGCAGCCCACGGACTAGCGGGAGGAATGAGCAGTTCTTC. The chain couples TRBV4-3 to TRBJ2-1, with 14 bases matching TRBD2. The V and J ends lost 4 bases and 7 bases, in that order; junction bases with no gene match: 3. Germline assignment: CDR1 LGHNA and CDR2 YSLEER. The CDR3 length is 15 residues.

This clone was observed a single time. The V gene is TRBV7-2, the J gene TRBJ2-7; TRBD2 is a possible D gene (6 bases). The V gene lost 4 bases and the J gene lost 2 bases, with 15 bases spanning the gap. The CDR3 loop spans 15 amino acids. Germline V gene data show CDR1 as SGHTA and CDR2 as FQGNSA. The CDR3 spells CASSSVAAAPYEQYF. Written as DNA, the CDR3 is TGTGCCAGCAGCTCAGTAGCGGCCGCCCCCTACGAGCAGTACTTC.

The CDR3 is CASSGLGGAGANVLTF. CDR3 nucleotide sequence: TGTGCCAGCAGCGGCCTCGGGGGGGCTGGGGCCAACGTCCTGACTTTC. This chain uses TRBV5-4 with TRBJ2-6; 8 bases agree with TRBD2. CDR3 length: 16 residues. In germline, CDR1 is SGHNT, CDR2 YYREEE (reference sequence). The ends lost 4 bases at V and 2 bases at J; junction bases unmatched: 5.

The rearrangement joins TRBV6-5 to TRBJ2-2; no reliable D call. Between the trimmed V and J ends, which lost 0 bases and 7 bases, there was a span of 12 bases. CDR1 MNHEY and CDR2 SVGAGI come from the germline V gene. The CDR3 loop spans 15 amino acids. The CDR3 coding sequence is TGTGCCAGCAGTTACTCGAGGCTTCTGGGCGGGGAGCTGTTTTTT. Its protein product is CASSYSRLLGGELFF.

The J gene is TRBJ2-1, the V gene TRBV5-1, with 16 bases lining up with TRBD2. Germline lookup yields CDR1 SGHRS and CDR2 YFSETQ. The CDR3 runs 16 residues. V lost 4 bases to trimming and J lost 9 bases; unmatched junction nucleotides: 7. The CDR3 loop reads CASSLGLAGGPSEQFF. CDR3 nucleotide sequence: TGCGCCAGCAGCCTGGGACTAGCGGGGGGGCCCAGTGAGCAGTTCTTC. The full variable domain, its missing parts supplied by reference TRBV5-1 and TRBJ2-1, is KAGVTQTPRYLIKTRGQQVTLSCSPISGHRSVSWYQQTPGQGLQFLFEYFSETQRNKGNFPGRFSGRQFSNSRSEMNVSTLELGDSALYLCASSLGLAGGPSEQFFGPGTRLTVL.

The chain has TRBV10-3 and TRBJ2-2; D is possibly TRBD1 (6 bases). Deletions cut 6 bases from V and 0 bases from J, with 11 bases between. CDR1 ENHRY and CDR2 SYGVKD come from the germline V gene. The CDR3 covers 15 residues. The CDR3 reads CAIRAGTTNTGELFF. CDR3 nucleotides: TGTGCCATCAGGGCCGGGACAACGAACACCGGGGAGCTGTTTTTT.

Only a few counts were recorded for this clone. The rearrangement uses TRBV5-1 and TRBJ2-1; tentative D call: TRBD2 (5 bases). The CDR3 length is 14 residues. Trimming removed 4 bases at V and 3 bases at J, with 11 bases between. Germline assignment: CDR1 SGHRS and CDR2 YFSETQ. CDR3 in DNA: TGCGCCAGCAGCATGAGCGGCGGCTACAATGAGCAGTTCTTC. This gives the protein CASSMSGGYNEQFF.

This chain connects TRBV6-5 to TRBJ2-5; no clear D. Germline V gives CDR1 MNHEY, CDR2 SVGAGI. Trimming took off 2 bases at V and 2 bases at J, with 9 bases between the two ends. This CDR3 spans 14 amino acids. The CDR3 region has the DNA TGTGCCAGCAGTTACGGTAACAGACAAGAGACCCAGTACTTC. Its translation: CASSYGNRQETQYF.

The rearrangement links TRBV7-8 to TRBJ2-7, with unresolved D. The CDR3 length is 12 residues. Deletions cut 6 bases from V and 5 bases from J, with 11 bases between. Germline V CDR1 and CDR2: SGHVS, FQNEAQ. CDR3 coding DNA: TGTGCCAGCAGTGTAGCCCTCAACGAGCAGTACTTC. It translates to CASSVALNEQYF.

This rearrangement joins TRBV13 to TRBJ2-2, with 7 bases lining up with TRBD1. The CDR3 sequence is 17 residues long. Per germline, CDR1 PRHDT and CDR2 FYEKMQ (reference sequence). The V gene end was trimmed by 6 bases and the J gene end by 0 bases; junction bases not matched to a gene: 10. The DNA of the CDR3 is TGTGCCAGCAGGAGACGATACAGGGGAGCGAACACCGGGGAGCTGTTTTTT. The encoded protein is CASRRRYRGANTGELFF. The whole variable domain, remainder taken from reference TRBV13 and TRBJ2-2, is AAGVIQSPRHLIKEKRETATLKCYPIPRHDTVYWYQQGPGQDPQFLISFYEKMQSDKGSIPDRFSAQQFSDYHSELNMSSLELGDSALYFCASRRRYRGANTGELFFGEGSRLTVL.

The gene calls are TRBV4-2 and TRBJ2-7; TRBD2 matches 10 bases. The CDR3 is 16 residues long. The J segment lost 1 base and the V segment lost 4 bases, leaving 7 bases of the junction unmatched. Germline-derived CDR1 and CDR2 are LGHNA and YNFKEQ. The CDR3 DNA follows: TGTGCCAGCAGCCCCTTAGCGGGGGGCGGGTCCTACGAGCAGTACTTC. Encoded protein: CASSPLAGGGSYEQYF.

The rearrangement uses TRBV2 and TRBJ2-7, with 8 nucleotides matching TRBD2. This CDR3 has 14 amino acids. CDR1 is SNHLY and CDR2 is FYNNEI in the germline V gene. V lost 6 bases and J lost 0; bases outside the gene matches: 4. For the CDR3, the DNA is TGTGCCAGCAGACTAGCGGAAAGCTCCTACGAGCAGTACTTC. Protein: CASRLAESSYEQYF.

This clone was found once. This chain uses TRBV15 with TRBJ2-5; D is perhaps TRBD2 (7 bases). Germline CDR1 is LNHNV and CDR2 is YYDKDF (reference sequence). With 0 bases removed from V and 5 bases from J, the gap between germline ends came to 13 bases. The CDR3 spans 15 residues. The CDR3 DNA sequence: TGTGCCACCAGCAGAGATCGGGGGGCGACGGAGACCCAGTACTTC. Its protein product is CATSRDRGATETQYF.